The sequence of this TCR beta chain was determined in a study of OX40 agonist ivuxolimab in advanced cancers. On the study more broadly: Each patient was given ivuxolimab into a vein every 2 weeks, at 0.01 to 10 mg/kg. Study results and limitations: Clonal expansion was seen in CD4+ and CD8+ blood T cells by week 6 at 0.1 to 3.0 mg/kg. Low clonal expansion, among the lowest seen, marked partial responders at 0.1-3.0 mg/kg.

Regarding this clone: Its antigen is unknown.

Produced via immunoSEQ multiplex PCR; TCRdb's table is partial and in-frame only. The repertoire consists of about 81,000 clones, with about 92% occurring once and the leading ten covering roughly an eighth. Trimming pared 1 base from V and 4 bases from J, leaving 10 bases between. This CDR3 has 14 residues. CDR1 is SGHVS and CDR2 is FQNEAQ in the germline V gene. The genes are TRBV7-8 and TRBJ1-2, with D unresolved. This specimen consisted of CD4+ or CD8+ T cells sorted from blood, obtained in a trial of the OX40 agonist ivuxolimab. The receptor's source is an adult with an advanced solid tumor such as melanoma, head and neck, liver or kidney cancer. Written as DNA, the CDR3 is TGTGCCAGCAGCTTAGGGGGTCCTCTCTATGGCTACACCTTC. Its protein product is CASSLGGPLYGYTF.